The rows below give T cell receptor beta chains drawn from one sample of a study of somatic mutations in cytotoxic T cells in rheumatoid arthritis. The data were produced by immunoSEQ multiplex PCR, yet TCRdb's version contains in-frame clones alone and is incomplete. Of approximately 20,000 clones in the sample, about 85% were seen once. Source material: CD8+ T cells sorted from blood. These receptor sequences come from a woman aged 40-49 years with rheumatoid arthritis. Each CDR3 is given without its conserved first and last residue. The D gene is left open where the match is weak. Not all rows give a size; the values are once, few, many and, for expanded clones, a class.

NA,TRBJ2-6,TRBV7-6,NA,ASSLGHGGANVLT
NA,TRBJ1-2,TRBV4-1,NA,ASSPAVGGGYT
NA,TRBJ2-5,TRBV20-1,once,SARVGETQY
NA,TRBJ1-4,TRBV6-1,NA,AGELGF
NA,TRBJ1-2,TRBV27,once,ATLGGSVGGYT
NA,TRBJ2-1,TRBV7-9,once,ASSHDSYNEQF
NA,TRBJ2-7,TRBV7-2,NA,ASSLADPRDYEQY
TRBD2,TRBJ2-7,TRBV7-9,NA,ASSLNTRLAGGQQY
TRBD1,TRBJ2-2,TRBV7-2,NA,AKPLGQVNTGELF
NA,TRBJ1-5,TRBV4-1,NA,ASSQEEEIYQPQH
NA,TRBJ1-5,TRBV6-5,few,ASSYSGERPQH
TRBD1,TRBJ1-2,TRBV6-5,NA,ASSAQGGDYGYT
TRBD1,TRBJ2-2,TRBV7-8,NA,ASSLGGRQGAVTGELF
TRBD1,TRBJ2-2,TRBV19,few,AISTGATGELF
NA,TRBJ2-1,TRBV5-1,NA,ASSLALARGLHNEQF
NA,TRBJ1-5,TRBV13,NA,ASSLAGNQPQH
TRBD1,TRBJ2-2,TRBV25-1,NA,ASSDRDREVTGELF
NA,TRBJ2-1,TRBV5-6,NA,ASSSDRPLSYNEQF
NA,TRBJ2-1,TRBV5-8,NA,ARRETGEAPRGLEQF
NA,TRBJ1-5,TRBV28,NA,ASSFRGWPRDQPQH
TRBD2,TRBJ2-1,TRBV4-1,NA,ASSQVGLVTVNEQF
NA,TRBJ2-7,TRBV19,NA,ASSTDYSYEQY
NA,TRBJ2-1,TRBV12-5,NA,ASGPPRGAGPNEQF
NA,TRBJ2-7,TRBV7-3,NA,ASSLIRGAPYEQY